A selection of T cell receptor beta chains follows, all from one sample in a study of blood T cell repertoires in COVID-19. Sequenced by immunoSEQ multiplex PCR; TCRdb stores in-frame clones only, minus some. The table records 52,000 or so clones, roughly 85% of them present only once. Sequencing was carried out using peripheral blood. These receptors all stem from a human donor in a cohort sampled during active COVID-19. The CDR3 runs from the conserved cysteine through the conserved F or W. The order of the fields is D gene, V gene, clone size, J gene, CDR3 DNA, CDR3 protein. D genes are given only for firm matches. Only part of the rows carry a size: once, few, many, or a class if the clone is expanded.

>TRBD2|TRBV7-9|NA|TRBJ2-1
TGTGCCAGCAGCTTACTAGCGGCATACAATGAGCAGTTCTTC
CASSLLAAYNEQFF
>TRBD1|TRBV6-5|once|TRBJ1-1
TGTGCCAGCTCGGACAGGCCCTATGGGACTGAAGCTTTCTTT
CASSDRPYGTEAFF
>TRBD2|TRBV28|NA|TRBJ2-7
TGTGCCAGCAGCCTCCCCGGACTAGCGGTCTACGAGCAGTACTTC
CASSLPGLAVYEQYF
>NA|TRBV6-1|NA|TRBJ1-2
TGTGCCAGCAGTGAAGCGAGGGGAGGGGGCTACACCTTC
CASSEARGGGYTF
>TRBD2|TRBV4-3|once|TRBJ2-7
TGCGCCAGCAGCCAAGATATCTCGGGACTAGCGGGAAACGAGCAGTACTTC
CASSQDISGLAGNEQYF
>TRBD1|TRBV3-1/TRBV3-2|NA|TRBJ2-7
TGTGCCAGCAGCCAAGGGCGACAGGGCCATAGGGAGCAGTACTTC
CASSQGRQGHREQYF
>TRBD2|TRBV5-1|NA|TRBJ2-2
TGCGCCAGCAGCAGGGCCGGGACTAGCCTTCCCGGGGAGCTGTTTTTT
CASSRAGTSLPGELFF
>NA|TRBV28|NA|TRBJ1-6
TGTGCCAACGGGGGCTATAATTCACCCCTCCACTTT
CANGGYNSPLHF
>NA|TRBV2|NA|TRBJ1-1
TGTGCCAGCAGTGACGAAGCGGGCACTGAAGCTTTCTTT
CASSDEAGTEAFF
>NA|TRBV7-2|NA|TRBJ1-5
TGTGCCAGCAGCACACAGCGCAATCAGCCCCAGCATTTT
CASSTQRNQPQHF
>NA|TRBV7-2|NA|TRBJ1-3
TGTGCCAGCAGCTCGGAAGCTTCGGGAGCTGGAAACACCATATATTTT
CASSSEASGAGNTIYF
>NA|TRBV3-1/TRBV3-2|NA|TRBJ1-5
TGTGCCAGCAGCCAAGATCTTGTGACAGGATGGGACAATCAGCCCCAGCATTTT
CASSQDLVTGWDNQPQHF
>TRBD2|TRBV24-1|once|TRBJ2-1
TGTGCCACCAGTGATCCTAGCGGGAGTAGGGATGAGCAGTTCTTC
CATSDPSGSRDEQFF
>TRBD1|TRBV3-1/TRBV3-2|NA|TRBJ2-7
TGTGCCAGCAGTCGTCGGGACAGTTCCTACGAGCAGTACTTC
CASSRRDSSYEQYF
>TRBD2|TRBV9|NA|TRBJ2-3
TGTGCCAGCAGTGCCCTAGCGGGAGGCGCAGATACGCAGTATTTT
CASSALAGGADTQYF
>TRBD2|TRBV5-1|NA|TRBJ2-7
TGCGCCAGCAGCTTGGTAGCGGGGGAGCAGTACTTC
CASSLVAGEQYF
>NA|TRBV25-1|once|TRBJ2-2
TGTGCCAGCAGTGAACATCAGGAGGGGAACACCGGGGAGCTGTTTTTT
CASSEHQEGNTGELFF
>TRBD2|TRBV7-6|NA|TRBJ2-7
TGTGCCAGCAGCGAAACTAGCGCCCACTCCTACGAGCAGTACTTC
CASSETSAHSYEQYF
>TRBD2|TRBV9|NA|TRBJ2-7
TGTGCCAGCAGCGTAGGGGGACTAGCGGGAGAGTTGTACGAGCAGTACTTC
CASSVGGLAGELYEQYF
>NA|TRBV3-1/TRBV3-2|NA|TRBJ1-4
TGTGCCAGCAGCCAAGTTACCACAGGGAATGAAAAACTGTTTTTT
CASSQVTTGNEKLFF
>NA|TRBV27|NA|TRBJ1-3
TGTGCCATTTTGAGGTCGGGGGGGGGTAAGCCTGGAAACACCATATATTTT
CAILRSGGGKPGNTIYF
>NA|TRBV9|NA|TRBJ2-1
TGTGCCAGCAGCGTAACCTCACTTGACAGTGAGCAGTTCTTC
CASSVTSLDSEQFF
>NA|TRBV4-3|NA|TRBJ2-1
TGCGCCAGCAGCCAAGATCGGGTAGAGCAGTTCTTC
CASSQDRVEQFF
>TRBD2|TRBV28|NA|TRBJ2-5
TGTGCCAGCAGTTTTATAGGACTAGCGGGAGTGGAAGAGACCCAGTACTTC
CASSFIGLAGVEETQYF
>TRBD1|TRBV18|medium-sized|TRBJ2-1
TGTGCCAGCTCACCTCGGACAGGGAGCTACAATGAGCAGTTCTTC
CASSPRTGSYNEQFF
>TRBD2|TRBV29-1|NA|TRBJ2-1
TGCAGCGTTGAAGTTTATTATCCGGGAGGAGGAGGGCAGTTCTTC
CSVEVYYPGGGGQFF
>NA|TRBV7-2|NA|TRBJ1-2
TGTGCCAGCAGCCTAGGAAACAGGGACGATGGCTACACCTTC
CASSLGNRDDGYTF
>TRBD1|TRBV5-1|NA|TRBJ2-2
TGCGCCAGCAGCCAAAATCCGGGACAGGGGGCCGGGGAGCTGTTTTTT
CASSQNPGQGAGELFF
>TRBD1|TRBV4-3|NA|TRBJ2-2
TGCGCCAGCAGCCAAGATCCGTGGACAGGGGGGACCGGGGAGCTGTTTTTT
CASSQDPWTGGTGELFF
>TRBD1|TRBV14|medium-sized|TRBJ1-2
TGTGCCAGCAGCCGGGACAGGGGGCCATATGGCTACACCTTC
CASSRDRGPYGYTF
>NA|TRBV28|NA|TRBJ1-4
TGTGCCAGCTCCCCGGGGACACTGAGGGAAAAACTGTTTTTT
CASSPGTLREKLFF
>NA|TRBV10-2|few|TRBJ2-3
TGCGCCAGCAGAACGGAGTCCACAGATACGCAGTATTTT
CASRTESTDTQYF
>NA|TRBV3-1/TRBV3-2|NA|TRBJ1-4
TGTGCCAGCAGCCAAGGGGGCTGGAGCGAAAAACTGTTTTTT
CASSQGGWSEKLFF
>NA|TRBV24-1|NA|TRBJ2-1
TGTGCCACCAGTGATTTGGACTATCTGGGAGGTGAGCAGTTCTTC
CATSDLDYLGGEQFF
>TRBD2|TRBV4-3|NA|TRBJ2-2
TGCGCCAGCAGCAAACTAGCGGGAGGACCAACCGGGGAGCTGTTTTTT
CASSKLAGGPTGELFF
>NA|TRBV10-3|NA|TRBJ2-2
TGTGCCATCAGTGAGTCCGGTTGGGGCTCAGGGGAGCTGTTTTTT
CAISESGWGSGELFF
>TRBD1|TRBV4-2|NA|TRBJ2-4
TGTGCCAGCAGCCAAGATAAACAGGGGGCGCGGAACATTCAGTACTTC
CASSQDKQGARNIQYF
>TRBD1|TRBV5-1|NA|TRBJ2-5
TGCGCCAGCAGCTTGGGGACAGGGAAGGAGACCCAGTACTTC
CASSLGTGKETQYF
>NA|TRBV28|NA|TRBJ1-5
TGTGCCAGCAGTTTGGGAGGGTCGGGCAATCAGCCCCAGCATTTT
CASSLGGSGNQPQHF
>NA|TRBV4-3|NA|TRBJ1-4
TGCGCCAGCAGCCAAATCTCGGGAGCTAATGAAAAACTGTTTTTT
CASSQISGANEKLFF
>NA|TRBV5-1|NA|TRBJ1-2
TGCGCCAGCAGCTTGGGTGCAGGTAGTCAGTATGGCTACACCTTC
CASSLGAGSQYGYTF
>NA|TRBV7-8|once|TRBJ2-1
TGTGCCAGCAGCCCCCGCATCAACGCGGAAGACTACAATGAGCAGTTCTTC
CASSPRINAEDYNEQFF
>TRBD2|TRBV5-4|few|TRBJ2-4
TGTGCCAGCAGCCCTGGACTAGCGGGAGGGACCGGCATTCAGTACTTC
CASSPGLAGGTGIQYF
>NA|TRBV9|NA|TRBJ2-2
TGTGCCAGCAGCGTAGTCCGGGGCGGGGAGCTGTTTTTT
CASSVVRGGELFF
>TRBD1|TRBV11-3|NA|TRBJ2-7
TGTGCCAGCAGCCCAGCGACAGGGGCGAGCGAGCAGTACTTC
CASSPATGASEQYF
>TRBD1|TRBV18|NA|TRBJ1-1
TGTGCCAGCTCAAGGGACAGGGTACAGAACACTGAAGCTTTCTTT
CASSRDRVQNTEAFF
>NA|TRBV6-5|NA|TRBJ2-7
TGTGCCAGCAGTTCTTACCTAGCCGCCTCCTACGAGCAGTACTTC
CASSSYLAASYEQYF
>NA|TRBV14|NA|TRBJ2-2
TGTGCCAGCAGCCAAGATTGGGCAGACACCGGGGAGCTGTTTTTT
CASSQDWADTGELFF
>NA|TRBV6-2/TRBV6-3|NA|TRBJ2-7
TGTGCCAGCAGTTACGGCAGACTCTACGAGCAGTACTTC
CASSYGRLYEQYF
>NA|TRBV5-1|NA|TRBJ1-1
TGCGCCACCAAAAGCGGGGTGGCCACTGAAGCTTTCTTT
CATKSGVATEAFF
>NA|TRBV5-1|NA|TRBJ2-1
TGCGCCAGCAGCTTGATGCTAGACGGGGATGAGCAGTTCTTC
CASSLMLDGDEQFF
>TRBD1|TRBV29-1|NA|TRBJ1-1
TGCAGCGTTGAGAGACAGGGGTTAGTAGCTTTCTTT
CSVERQGLVAFF